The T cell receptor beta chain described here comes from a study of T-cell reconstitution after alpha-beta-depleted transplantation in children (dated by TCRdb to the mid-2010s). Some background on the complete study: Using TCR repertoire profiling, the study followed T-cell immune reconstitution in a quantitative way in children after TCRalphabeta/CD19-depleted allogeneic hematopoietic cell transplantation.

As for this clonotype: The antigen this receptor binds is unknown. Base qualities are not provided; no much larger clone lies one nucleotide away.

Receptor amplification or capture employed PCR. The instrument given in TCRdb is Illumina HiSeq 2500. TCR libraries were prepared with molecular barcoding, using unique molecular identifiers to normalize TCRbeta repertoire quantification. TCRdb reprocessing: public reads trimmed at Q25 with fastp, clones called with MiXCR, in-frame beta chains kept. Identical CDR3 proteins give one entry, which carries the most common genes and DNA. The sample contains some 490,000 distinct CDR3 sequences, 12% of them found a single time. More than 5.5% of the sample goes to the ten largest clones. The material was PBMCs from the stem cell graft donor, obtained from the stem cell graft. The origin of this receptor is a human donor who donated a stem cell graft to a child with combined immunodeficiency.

The bases are TGCAGCGTTGCGGGCGGGGTCCGCTACAATGAGCAGTTCTTC. Its product reads: CSVAGGVRYNEQFF. The rearrangement joined TRBV29-1 to TRBJ2-1, and the D gene may be TRBD2, 6 bases matching. The trim is 4 bases for V and 3 bases for J, with a gap of 13 bases between the germline ends. Taken from cysteine to phenylalanine, the CDR3 has 14 residues. The read is trimmed to its CDR3 DNA, 42 bases read in frame from base 1. Via the germline V gene, CDR1 is SQVTM and CDR2 ANQGSEA.